The clone carrying this TCR beta chain is labeled as medium-sized. Its antigen is unknown. These data come from a study of early T cells in non-severe SARS-CoV-2 infection. Study summary: Sequencing input comprised bulk RNA from unsorted whole blood; chain pairing was not available.

The CDR3 covers 17 residues. Germline V gene lookup returns CDR1 DFQATT and CDR2 SNEGSKA (reference sequence). The V gene end was trimmed by 3 bases and the J gene end by 0 bases; junction bases not matched to a gene: 9. Overall study results and limits: VDJdb matching, biased toward anti-spike CD8 responses, missed private and CD4 specificities.

The protocol attached unique molecular identifiers to individual cDNA molecules. TCRdb re-analysed the 5' RACE reads in MiXCR, keeping a single row per CDR3 protein. The table records 45,000 to 60,000 distinct CDR3 sequences, about 8.4% of them present only once. The sample was whole blood. The V call is TRBV20-1, the J call TRBJ2-7; the match to TRBD2 covers 12 bases. The receptor's source is an adult who was a healthcare worker with PCR-confirmed SARS-CoV-2 infection or an uninfected control (not recorded which). The CDR3 loop reads CSARGGLAGRYSYEQYF. The CDR3 DNA reads TGCAGTGCTAGGGGAGGACTAGCGGGAAGATACTCCTACGAGCAGTACTTC.